This T cell receptor beta chain derives from a study of human T cells and chemical hapten exposure. About the study: Patients received weekly diphenylcyclopropenone doses to the scalp throughout the approximately 25-week study.

CDR1 is SGHAT, CDR2 FQNNGV, per germline. CDR3 length: 15 amino acids. V lost 4 bases to trimming and J lost 4 bases, with 14 bases between them. Time point here: patch test 2, 6 weeks after DPC sensitization. The treatment is: therapeutic diphenylcyclopropenone sensitization with weekly scalp DPC. Total RNA was isolated from whole blood that had not been fractionated. In the original analysis: Sample-level TCR yields exhibited a median of approximately 89,000, with a range of roughly 23,224 to 700,000. Via MiXCR, TCRdb re-called the RACE reads, giving one row per CDR3 protein. TCRdb, rather than the study authors, made the V and J calls. The data show about 42,000 distinct CDR3 sequences, approximately 9.6% seen once.

Sample: whole blood, taken in connection with sensitization to the hapten diphenylcyclopropenone (DPC). This chain links TRBV11-2 with TRBJ1-3; D call uncertain. The source is a woman aged 30 to 39 with alopecia areata. Some clones in this sample may be carry-over from other donors' samples. CDR3 amino acids: CASSSLSDPGNTIYF. The DNA for the CDR3 is TGTGCCAGCAGCTCCTTAAGTGACCCGGGAAACACCATATATTTT.